Listed below are T cell receptor beta chains from one sample, sequenced in a study of cytomegalovirus exposure and HLA in healthy donors. Produced via immunoSEQ multiplex PCR; TCRdb's table is partial and in-frame only. The repertoire consists of roughly 120,000 clones, with 60% to 85% occurring once and the leading ten covering 2.9%. What was sequenced was PBMCs. These receptors were obtained from a woman between 40 and 50 years old in good health and CMV-seropositive. Each CDR3 is given with its conserved first and last residue. Each record gives: J gene, clone size, D gene, V gene, CDR3 protein, CDR3 DNA. The D gene is left open where the match is weak. Rows give clone size only sometimes, using once, few, many, or a class for an expanded clone.

TRBJ2-7,.,.,TRBV4-3,CASSQDVSPSYEQYF,TGCGCCAGCAGCCAAGATGTTTCCCCCTCTTACGAGCAGTACTTC
TRBJ1-1,.,.,TRBV2,CASSLQGNTEAFF,TGTGCCAGCAGCTTACAGGGGAACACTGAAGCTTTCTTT
TRBJ2-7,few,.,TRBV11-2,CASTKDWEWYEQYF,TGTGCCAGCACCAAAGACTGGGAGTGGTACGAGCAGTACTTC
TRBJ2-7,.,TRBD1,TRBV5-4,CASSRDRGGEQYF,TGTGCCAGCAGTCGCGACAGGGGAGGCGAGCAGTACTTC
TRBJ2-7,.,.,TRBV19,CASSIHPAEGTYEQYF,TGTGCCAGTAGTATTCACCCGGCGGAGGGTACCTACGAGCAGTACTTC
TRBJ1-1,few,.,TRBV27,CASSLWVTGGQNTEAFF,TGTGCCAGCAGTTTATGGGTAACAGGAGGGCAGAACACTGAAGCTTTCTTT
TRBJ1-1,.,TRBD1,TRBV27,CASSLRGRGSEAFF,TGTGCCAGCAGTTTAAGGGGGCGAGGGAGTGAAGCTTTCTTT
TRBJ1-3,.,.,TRBV30,CAWSGSNTIYF,TGTGCCTGGAGCGGTAGCAACACCATATATTTT
TRBJ1-2,.,.,TRBV19,CASRRSQGSIQLYGYTF,TGTGCCAGTAGGAGATCACAGGGTTCGATTCAACTCTATGGCTACACCTTC
TRBJ1-2,.,.,TRBV10-3,CAISEDRINYGYTF,TGTGCCATCAGTGAAGACAGGATAAACTATGGCTACACCTTC
TRBJ2-5,.,.,TRBV18,CASSPGAQETQYF,TGTGCCAGCTCACCAGGGGCCCAAGAGACCCAGTACTTC
TRBJ2-7,.,.,TRBV5-1,CASSQGVGVYEQYF,TGCGCCAGCTCCCAAGGGGTAGGGGTCTACGAGCAGTACTTC
TRBJ2-3,few,.,TRBV7-6,CASSLEAATDTQYF,TGTGCCAGCAGCTTAGAAGCGGCCACAGATACGCAGTATTTT
TRBJ2-7,once,TRBD1,TRBV6-5,CASSQTGVEQYF,TGTGCCAGCAGTCAAACAGGGGTCGAGCAGTACTTC
TRBJ2-7,.,TRBD2,TRBV29-1,CSVEGGPAIHEQYF,TGCAGCGTTGAGGGAGGGCCGGCGATCCACGAGCAGTACTTC
TRBJ2-2,.,TRBD1,TRBV11-1,CASSSTGTGATGELFF,TGTGCCAGCAGCTCCACGGGGACAGGGGCCACCGGGGAGCTGTTTTTT